This T cell receptor (beta chain) was found in a study of T cell responses to AZD1222 COVID-19 vaccine. Turning to the study itself: Analysis merged second doses at about 4 or about 12 weeks. General observations from the study: Across the whole spike, CD4 TCRs peaked at regions 160-218 and 743-854.

A note on this clone: Its antigen is currently unknown.

The CDR3 runs 14 residues. Trimming removed 2 bases from V and 6 bases from J; junction bases left unmatched: 2. Germline CDR1 and CDR2: SGHNT and YYREEE (reference sequence). Some clones are missing from TCRdb's copy, which holds only in-frame ones; the method was immunoSEQ multiplex PCR. The sample shows around 99,000 clones, around 91% of them seen only once. This chain connects TRBV5-4 to TRBJ1-6; 7 bases are shared with TRBD1. The receptor's source is an adult in good health. The specimen was peripheral blood, collected on day 0 of AZD1222 vaccination. This chain's CDR3 is CASSLQGSNSPLHF. CDR3 in DNA: TGTGCCAGCAGCTTACAGGGGTCTAATTCACCCCTCCACTTT.